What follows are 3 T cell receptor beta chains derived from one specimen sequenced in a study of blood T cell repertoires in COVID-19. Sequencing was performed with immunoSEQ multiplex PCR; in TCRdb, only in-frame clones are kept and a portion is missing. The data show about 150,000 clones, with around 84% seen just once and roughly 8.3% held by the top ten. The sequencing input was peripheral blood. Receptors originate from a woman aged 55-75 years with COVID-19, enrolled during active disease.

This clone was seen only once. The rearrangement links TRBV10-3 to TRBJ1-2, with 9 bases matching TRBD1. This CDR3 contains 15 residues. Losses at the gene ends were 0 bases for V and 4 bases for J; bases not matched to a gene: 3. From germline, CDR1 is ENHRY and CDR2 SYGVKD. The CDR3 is CAISESGTGRYGYTF. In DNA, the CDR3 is TGTGCCATCAGTGAGTCCGGGACAGGGCGCTATGGCTACACCTTC.

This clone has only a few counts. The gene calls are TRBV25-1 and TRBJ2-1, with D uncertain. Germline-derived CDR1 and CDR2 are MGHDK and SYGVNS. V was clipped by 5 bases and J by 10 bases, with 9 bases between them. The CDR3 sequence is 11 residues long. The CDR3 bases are TGTGCCAGCAGTCGAGCTCGGGAGCAGTTCTTC. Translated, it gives CASSRAREQFF.

The DNA for the CDR3 is TGTGCCAGCAGGCGGACAGGCTATGGCTACACCTTC. This sequence encodes CASRRTGYGYTF. V and J are TRBV2 and TRBJ1-2; 7 bases align to TRBD1. CDR1 is SNHLY, CDR2 FYNNEI, per germline. J lost 4 bases, V lost 6 bases, and 2 bases had no gene match. The CDR3 is made up of 12 amino acids. Drawing the rest from reference TRBV2 and TRBJ1-2, the complete variable domain is EPEVTQTPSHQVTQMGQEVILRCVPISNHLYFYWYRQILGQKVEFLVSFYNNEISEKSEIFDDQFSVERPDGSNFTLKIRSTKLEDSAMYFCASRRTGYGYTFGSGTRLTVV.